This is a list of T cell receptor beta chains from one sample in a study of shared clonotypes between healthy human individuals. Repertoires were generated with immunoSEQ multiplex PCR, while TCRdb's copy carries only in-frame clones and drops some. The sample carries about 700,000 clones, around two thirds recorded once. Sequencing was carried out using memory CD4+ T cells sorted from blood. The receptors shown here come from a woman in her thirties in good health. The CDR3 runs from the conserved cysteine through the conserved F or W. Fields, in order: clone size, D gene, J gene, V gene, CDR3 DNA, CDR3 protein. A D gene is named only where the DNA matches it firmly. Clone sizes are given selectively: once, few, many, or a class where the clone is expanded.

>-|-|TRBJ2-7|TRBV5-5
TGTGCCAGCAGACACGCCGGGTCCTACGAGCAGTACTTC
CASRHAGSYEQYF
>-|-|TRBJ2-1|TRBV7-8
TGTGCCAGCAGTCACTGGACTGTCGGCAATGAGCAGTTCTTC
CASSHWTVGNEQFF
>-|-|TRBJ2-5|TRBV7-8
TGTGCCAGCAGCTTATACGACAGAGGAGAGACCCAGTACTTC
CASSLYDRGETQYF
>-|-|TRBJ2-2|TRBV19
TGTGCCAGTAGTATCGGGACCGGGGAGCTGTTTTTT
CASSIGTGELFF
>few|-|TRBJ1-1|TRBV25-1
TGTGCCAGCAGCGACGGCGGCGTCGGGAACACTGAAGCTTTCTTT
CASSDGGVGNTEAFF
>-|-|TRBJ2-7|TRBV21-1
TGTGCCAGCAGCAAAGCGCAGGTCCCTGGCTCCTACGAGCAGTACTTC
CASSKAQVPGSYEQYF
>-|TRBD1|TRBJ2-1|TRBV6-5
TGTGCCAGCAGTTCCCAGGGGGAAGGTTGGAATGAGCAGTTCTTC
CASSSQGEGWNEQFF
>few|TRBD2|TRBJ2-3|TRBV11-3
TGTGCCAGCAGTTCACCTAGCGGGCTCAGCACAGATACGCAGTATTTT
CASSSPSGLSTDTQYF
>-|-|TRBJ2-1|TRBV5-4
TGTGCCAGCAGCTTGGACTCATCCTCCTACAATGAGCAGTTCTTC
CASSLDSSSYNEQFF
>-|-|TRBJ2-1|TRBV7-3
TGTGCCAGCAGCACGACTAGGGGTCGCAATGAGCAGTTCTTC
CASSTTRGRNEQFF
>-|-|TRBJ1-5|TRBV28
TGTGCCAGCAGTTTCGGGACTGTGGGGGGTAGCCAGCCCCAGCATTTT
CASSFGTVGGSQPQHF
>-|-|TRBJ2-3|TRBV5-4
TGTGCCAGCAGCCCGCCCGGGGACGGGCGGGCAGATACGCAGTATTTT
CASSPPGDGRADTQYF
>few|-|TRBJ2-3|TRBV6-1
TGTGCCAGCAGAGTAGGAGGCACGCAGTATTTT
CASRVGGTQYF
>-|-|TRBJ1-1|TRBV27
TGTGCCAGCAGTCCCCGAAGCGGGGGGCTGAACACTGAAGCTTTCTTT
CASSPRSGGLNTEAFF
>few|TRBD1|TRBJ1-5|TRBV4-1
TGCGCCAGCAGCCAACAGGGGACAGGGTATCAGCCCCAGCATTTT
CASSQQGTGYQPQHF